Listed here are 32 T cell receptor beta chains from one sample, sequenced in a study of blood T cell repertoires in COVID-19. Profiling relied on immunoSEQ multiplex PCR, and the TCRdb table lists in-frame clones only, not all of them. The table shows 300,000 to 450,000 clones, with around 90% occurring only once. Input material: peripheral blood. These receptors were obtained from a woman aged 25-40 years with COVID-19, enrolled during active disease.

CDR3 bases: TGTGCCAGCAGTGAAGGGGGGGGCTGGAGGAACACTGAAGCTTTCTTT. Encoded protein: CASSEGGGWRNTEAFF. The chain links TRBV2 to TRBJ1-1; maybe TRBD1 (6 bases). Trimming pared 1 base from V and 1 base from J, leaving 13 bases between. CDR1 is SNHLY, CDR2 FYNNEI, per germline. This CDR3 comprises 16 residues.

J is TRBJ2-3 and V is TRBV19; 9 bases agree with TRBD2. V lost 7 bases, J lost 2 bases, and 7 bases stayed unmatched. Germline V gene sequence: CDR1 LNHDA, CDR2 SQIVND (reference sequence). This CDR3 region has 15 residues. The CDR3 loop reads CASNPAGGTTDTQYF. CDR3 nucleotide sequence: TGTGCCAGTAACCCAGCGGGAGGTACCACAGATACGCAGTATTTT.

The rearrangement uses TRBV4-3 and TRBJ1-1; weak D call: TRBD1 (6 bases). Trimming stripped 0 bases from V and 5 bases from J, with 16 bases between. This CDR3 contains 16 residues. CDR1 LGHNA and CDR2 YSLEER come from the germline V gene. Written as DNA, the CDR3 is TGCGCCAGCAGCCAAGATGAGTCGGGGGGGCTAACTGAAGCTTTCTTT. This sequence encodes CASSQDESGGLTEAFF.

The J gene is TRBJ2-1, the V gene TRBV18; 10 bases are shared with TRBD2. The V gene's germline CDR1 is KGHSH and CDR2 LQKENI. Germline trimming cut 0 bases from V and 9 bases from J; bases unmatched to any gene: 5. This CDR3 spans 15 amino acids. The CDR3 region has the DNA TGTGCCAGCTCACCACCGAGCGGGGGGGCTGGTGAGCAGTTCTTC. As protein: CASSPPSGGAGEQFF.

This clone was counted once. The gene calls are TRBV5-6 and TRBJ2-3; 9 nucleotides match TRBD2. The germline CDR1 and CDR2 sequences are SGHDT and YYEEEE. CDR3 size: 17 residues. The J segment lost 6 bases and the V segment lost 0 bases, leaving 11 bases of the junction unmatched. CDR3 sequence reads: CASSLDVGGRGSDTQYF. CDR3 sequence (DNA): TGTGCCAGCAGCTTGGATGTTGGCGGGAGGGGGTCGGATACGCAGTATTTT. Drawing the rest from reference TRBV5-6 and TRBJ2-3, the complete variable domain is DAGVTQSPTHLIKTRGQQVTLRCSPKSGHDTVSWYQQALGQGPQFIFQYYEEEERQRGNFPDRFSGHQFPNYSSELNVNALLLGDSALYLCASSLDVGGRGSDTQYFGPGTRLTVL.

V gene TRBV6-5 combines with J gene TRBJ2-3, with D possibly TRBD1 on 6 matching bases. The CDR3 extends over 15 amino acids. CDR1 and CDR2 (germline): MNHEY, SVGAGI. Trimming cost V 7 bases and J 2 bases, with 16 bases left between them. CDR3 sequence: CASKGPRGYTDTQYF. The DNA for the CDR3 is TGTGCCAGCAAGGGGCCGAGGGGGTACACAGATACGCAGTATTTT.

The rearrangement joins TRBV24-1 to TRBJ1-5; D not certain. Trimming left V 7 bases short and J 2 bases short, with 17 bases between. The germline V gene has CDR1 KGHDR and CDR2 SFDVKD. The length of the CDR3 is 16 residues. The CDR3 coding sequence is TGTGCCACCAGGGATACCAACGCGCGGGGCAATCAGCCCCAGCATTTT. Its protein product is CATRDTNARGNQPQHF.

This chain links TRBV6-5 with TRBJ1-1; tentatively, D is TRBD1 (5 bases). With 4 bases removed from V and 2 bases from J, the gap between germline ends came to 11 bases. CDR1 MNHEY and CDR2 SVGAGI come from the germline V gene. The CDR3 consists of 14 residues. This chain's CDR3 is CASSFTTANTEAFF. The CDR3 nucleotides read TGTGCCAGCAGTTTTACGACAGCTAACACTGAAGCTTTCTTT.

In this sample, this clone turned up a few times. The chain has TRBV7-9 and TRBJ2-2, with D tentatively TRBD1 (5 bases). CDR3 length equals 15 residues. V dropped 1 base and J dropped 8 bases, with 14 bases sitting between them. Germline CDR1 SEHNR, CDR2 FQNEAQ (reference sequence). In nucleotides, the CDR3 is TGTGCCAGCAGCTTAGTTGCGCAGGGAAGAGGGGAGCTGTTTTTT. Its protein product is CASSLVAQGRGELFF.

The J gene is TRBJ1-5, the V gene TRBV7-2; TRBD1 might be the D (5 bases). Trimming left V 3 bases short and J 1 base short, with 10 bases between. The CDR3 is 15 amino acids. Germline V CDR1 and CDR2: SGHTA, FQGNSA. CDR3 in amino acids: CASSFQGISNQPQHF. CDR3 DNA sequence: TGTGCCAGCAGCTTCCAGGGTATCAGCAATCAGCCCCAGCATTTT.

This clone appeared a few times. The CDR3 DNA sequence: TGTGCCAGCAGCTTATACGGTTACAATGAGCAGTTCTTC. The encoded protein is CASSLYGYNEQFF. The chain has TRBV7-2 and TRBJ2-1; D ambiguous. V was cut by 2 bases and J by 4 bases, with 6 bases left in between. The CDR3 length is 13 residues. CDR1 is SGHTA and CDR2 is FQGNSA in the germline V gene.

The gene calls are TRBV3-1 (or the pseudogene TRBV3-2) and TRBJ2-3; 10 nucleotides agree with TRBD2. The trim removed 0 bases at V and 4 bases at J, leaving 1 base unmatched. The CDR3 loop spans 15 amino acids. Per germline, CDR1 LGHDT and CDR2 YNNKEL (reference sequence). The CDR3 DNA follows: TGTGCCAGCAGCCAAGATCTAGCGGGGGCAGATACGCAGTATTTT. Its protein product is CASSQDLAGADTQYF.

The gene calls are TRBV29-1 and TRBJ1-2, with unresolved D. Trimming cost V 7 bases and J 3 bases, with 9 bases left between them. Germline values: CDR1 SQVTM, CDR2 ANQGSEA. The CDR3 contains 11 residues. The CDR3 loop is CSAAGDYGYTF. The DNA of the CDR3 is TGCAGCGCCGCAGGCGACTATGGCTACACCTTC.

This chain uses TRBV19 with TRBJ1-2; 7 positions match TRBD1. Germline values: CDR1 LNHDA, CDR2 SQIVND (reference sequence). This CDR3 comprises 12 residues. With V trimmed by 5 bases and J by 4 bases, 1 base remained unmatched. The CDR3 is CASSGTAYGYTF. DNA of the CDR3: TGTGCCAGTAGTGGGACAGCCTATGGCTACACCTTC.

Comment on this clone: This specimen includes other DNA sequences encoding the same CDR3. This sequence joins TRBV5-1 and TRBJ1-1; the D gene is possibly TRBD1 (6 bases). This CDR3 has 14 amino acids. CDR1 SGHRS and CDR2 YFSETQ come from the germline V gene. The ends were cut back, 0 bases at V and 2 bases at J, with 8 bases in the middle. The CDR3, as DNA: TGCGCCAGCAGCTTGGGGGGGCAAAACACTGAAGCTTTCTTT. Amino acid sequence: CASSLGGQNTEAFF.

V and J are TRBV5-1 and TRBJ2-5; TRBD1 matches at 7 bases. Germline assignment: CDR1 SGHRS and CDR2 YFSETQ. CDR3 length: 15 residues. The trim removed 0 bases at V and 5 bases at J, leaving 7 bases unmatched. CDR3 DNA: TGCGCCAGCAGCTTGGAGGCCAGGGGGTCTGAGACCCAGTACTTC. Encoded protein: CASSLEARGSETQYF.

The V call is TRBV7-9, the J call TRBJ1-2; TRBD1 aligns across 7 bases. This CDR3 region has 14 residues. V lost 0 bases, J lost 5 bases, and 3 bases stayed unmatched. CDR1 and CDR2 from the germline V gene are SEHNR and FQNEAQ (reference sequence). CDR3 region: CASSLATGVYGYTF. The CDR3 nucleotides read TGTGCCAGCAGCTTAGCAACAGGGGTTTATGGCTACACCTTC.

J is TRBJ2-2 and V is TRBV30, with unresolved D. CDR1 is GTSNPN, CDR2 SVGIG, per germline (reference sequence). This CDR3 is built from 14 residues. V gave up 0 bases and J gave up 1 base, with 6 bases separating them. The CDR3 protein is CAWSVLKNTGELFF. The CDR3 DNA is TGTGCCTGGAGTGTACTTAAGAACACCGGGGAGCTGTTTTTT.

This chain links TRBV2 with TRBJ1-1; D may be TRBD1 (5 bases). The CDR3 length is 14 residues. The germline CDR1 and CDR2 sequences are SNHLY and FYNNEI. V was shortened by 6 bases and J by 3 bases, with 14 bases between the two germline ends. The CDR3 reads CASRAREVDTEAFF. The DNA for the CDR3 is TGTGCCAGCAGGGCCAGGGAGGTGGACACTGAAGCTTTCTTT.

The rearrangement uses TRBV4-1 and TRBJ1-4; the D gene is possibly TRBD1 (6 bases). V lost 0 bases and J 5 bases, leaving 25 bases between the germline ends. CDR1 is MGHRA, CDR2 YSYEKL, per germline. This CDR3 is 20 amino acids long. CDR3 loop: CASSQDPRGALTGGNEKLFF. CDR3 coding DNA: TGCGCCAGCAGCCAAGATCCCAGGGGTGCCCTAACCGGGGGGAATGAAAAACTGTTTTTT.

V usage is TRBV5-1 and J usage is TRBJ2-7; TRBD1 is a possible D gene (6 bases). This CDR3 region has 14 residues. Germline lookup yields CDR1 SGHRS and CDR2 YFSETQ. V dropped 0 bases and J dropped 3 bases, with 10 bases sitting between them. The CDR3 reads CASSLGAGVYEQYF. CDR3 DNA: TGCGCCAGCAGCTTGGGGGCAGGGGTCTACGAGCAGTACTTC.

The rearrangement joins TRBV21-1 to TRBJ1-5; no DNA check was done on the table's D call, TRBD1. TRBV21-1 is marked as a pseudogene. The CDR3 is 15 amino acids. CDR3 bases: TGTGCCAGCAGCACCCGGGACAGGGGAGGACAGCCCCAGCATTTT. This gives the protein CASSTRDRGGQPQHF.

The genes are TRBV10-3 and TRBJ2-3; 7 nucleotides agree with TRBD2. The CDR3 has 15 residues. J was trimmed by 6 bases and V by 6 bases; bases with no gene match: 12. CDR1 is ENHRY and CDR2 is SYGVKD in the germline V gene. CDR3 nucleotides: TGTGCCATCAGGGGGGACTACCACAACAGGGATACGCAGTATTTT. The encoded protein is CAIRGDYHNRDTQYF.

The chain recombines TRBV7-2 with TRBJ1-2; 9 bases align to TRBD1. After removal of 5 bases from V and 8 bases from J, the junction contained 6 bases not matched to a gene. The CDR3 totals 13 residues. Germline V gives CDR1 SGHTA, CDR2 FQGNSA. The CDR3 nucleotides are TGTGCCAGCAGCCAAGGGACAGGGATAGGCTACACCTTC. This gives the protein CASSQGTGIGYTF.

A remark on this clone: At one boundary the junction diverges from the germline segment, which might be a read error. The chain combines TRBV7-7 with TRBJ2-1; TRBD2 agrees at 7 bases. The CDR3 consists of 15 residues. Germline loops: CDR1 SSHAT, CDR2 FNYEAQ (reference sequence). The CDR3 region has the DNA TGTGCTAGCAGCTTGGGGGAGGGCCCGATAAATGAGCAGTTCTTC. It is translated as CASSLGEGPINEQFF.

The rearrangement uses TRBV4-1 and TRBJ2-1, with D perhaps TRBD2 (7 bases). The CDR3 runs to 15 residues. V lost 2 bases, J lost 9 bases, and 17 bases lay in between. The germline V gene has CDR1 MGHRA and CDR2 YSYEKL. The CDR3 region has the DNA TGCGCCAGCAGCCAACCGCGGGGGCGCTTGGGTGAGCAGTTCTTC. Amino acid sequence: CASSQPRGRLGEQFF.

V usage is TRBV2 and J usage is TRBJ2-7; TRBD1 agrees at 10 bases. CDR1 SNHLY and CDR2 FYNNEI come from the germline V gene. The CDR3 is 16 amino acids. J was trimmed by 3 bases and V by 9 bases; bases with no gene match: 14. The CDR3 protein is CASFTRRDRGNYEQYV. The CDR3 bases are TGTGCCAGTTTCACCCGGCGGGACAGGGGTAACTACGAGCAGTACGTC.

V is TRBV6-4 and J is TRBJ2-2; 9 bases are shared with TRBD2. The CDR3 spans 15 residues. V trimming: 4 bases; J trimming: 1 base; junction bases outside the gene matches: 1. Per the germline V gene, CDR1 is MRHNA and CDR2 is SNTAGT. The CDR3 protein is CASSVLAGNTGELFF. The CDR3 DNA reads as TGTGCCAGCAGTGTACTAGCGGGGAACACCGGGGAGCTGTTTTTT.

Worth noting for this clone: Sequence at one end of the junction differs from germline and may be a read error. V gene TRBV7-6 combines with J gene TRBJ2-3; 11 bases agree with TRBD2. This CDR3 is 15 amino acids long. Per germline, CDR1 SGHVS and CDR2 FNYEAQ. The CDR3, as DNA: TGTGCCAGCAGCCTAGCGGGGGGACTGGCAGATACGCAGTATTTT. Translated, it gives CASSLAGGLADTQYF.

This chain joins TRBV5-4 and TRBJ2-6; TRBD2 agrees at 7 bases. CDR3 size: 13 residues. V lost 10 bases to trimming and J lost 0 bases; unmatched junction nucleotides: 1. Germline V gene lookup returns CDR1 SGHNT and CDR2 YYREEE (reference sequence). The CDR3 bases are TGTGCCGGGGGGGGCTCTGGGGCCAACGTCCTGACTTTC. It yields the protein CAGGGSGANVLTF.

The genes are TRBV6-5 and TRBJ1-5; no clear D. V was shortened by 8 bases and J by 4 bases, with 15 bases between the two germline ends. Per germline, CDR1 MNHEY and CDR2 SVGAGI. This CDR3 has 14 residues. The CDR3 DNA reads TGTGCCAGCGCCCTTGAGACACCAAATCAGCCCCAGCATTTT. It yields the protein CASALETPNQPQHF.

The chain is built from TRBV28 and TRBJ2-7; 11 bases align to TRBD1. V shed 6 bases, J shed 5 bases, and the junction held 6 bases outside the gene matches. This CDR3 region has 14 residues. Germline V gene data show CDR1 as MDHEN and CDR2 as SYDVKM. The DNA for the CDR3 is TGTGCCAGCAGATGGACAGGGGGCGCCGACGAGCAGTACTTC. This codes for CASRWTGGADEQYF.